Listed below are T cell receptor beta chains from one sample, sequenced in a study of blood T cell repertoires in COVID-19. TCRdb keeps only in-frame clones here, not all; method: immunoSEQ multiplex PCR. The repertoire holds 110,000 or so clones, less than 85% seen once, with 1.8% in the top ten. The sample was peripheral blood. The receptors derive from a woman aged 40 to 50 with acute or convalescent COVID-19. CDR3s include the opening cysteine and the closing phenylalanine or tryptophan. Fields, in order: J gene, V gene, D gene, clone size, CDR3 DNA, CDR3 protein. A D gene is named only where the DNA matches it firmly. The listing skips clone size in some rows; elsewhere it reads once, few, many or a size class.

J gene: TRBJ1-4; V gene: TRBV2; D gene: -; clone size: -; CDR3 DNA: TGTGCCAGCAGACCAGAAGCGGAGGGAAAACTGTTTTTT; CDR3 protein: CASRPEAEGKLFF
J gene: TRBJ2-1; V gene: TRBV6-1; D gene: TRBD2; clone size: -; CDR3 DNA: TGTGCCAGCAGTGGCCTGCGGGGGGGCCCCTACAATGAGCAGTTCTTC; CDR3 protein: CASSGLRGGPYNEQFF
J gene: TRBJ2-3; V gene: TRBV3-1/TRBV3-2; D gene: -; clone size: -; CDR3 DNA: TGTGCCAGCAGCCAAGTTGAGGATACGCAGTATTTT; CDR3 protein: CASSQVEDTQYF
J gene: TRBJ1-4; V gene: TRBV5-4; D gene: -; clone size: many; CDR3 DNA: TGTGCCAGCAGCGTGACAGGACCTAATGAAAAACTGTTTTTT; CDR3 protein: CASSVTGPNEKLFF
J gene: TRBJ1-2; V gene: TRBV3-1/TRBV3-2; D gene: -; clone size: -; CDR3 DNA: TGTGCCAGCAGCCTATCCGGACAGCGCCTAAATGGCTACACCTTC; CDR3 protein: CASSLSGQRLNGYTF
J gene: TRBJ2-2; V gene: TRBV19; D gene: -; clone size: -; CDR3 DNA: TGTGCCAGTAGTATAACACAGGCCTACACCGGGGAGCTGTTTTTT; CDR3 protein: CASSITQAYTGELFF
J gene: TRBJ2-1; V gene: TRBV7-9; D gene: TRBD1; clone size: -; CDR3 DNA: TGTGCCAGCAGCGCTCTTCCGGGACAGGATCTGAGGAATGAGCAGTTCTTC; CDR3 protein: CASSALPGQDLRNEQFF
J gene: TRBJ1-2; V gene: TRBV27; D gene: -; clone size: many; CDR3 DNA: TGTGCCAGCAGTTTATCAGGGGTGAGGAACTATGGCTACACCTTC; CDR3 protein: CASSLSGVRNYGYTF
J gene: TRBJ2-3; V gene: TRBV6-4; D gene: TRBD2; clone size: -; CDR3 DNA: TGTGCCAGCAGCCCGACTAGCGGGTCTTTCACAGATACGCAGTATTTT; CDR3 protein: CASSPTSGSFTDTQYF
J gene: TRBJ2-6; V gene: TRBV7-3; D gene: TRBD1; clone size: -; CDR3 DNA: TGTGCCAGCAGCTTAACCTCCTGGGGACAGGGCTCTGGGGCCAACGTCCTGACTTTC; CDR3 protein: CASSLTSWGQGSGANVLTF
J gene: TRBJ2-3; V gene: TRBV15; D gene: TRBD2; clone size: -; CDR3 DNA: TGTGCCACGACGGGACTAGAAGTCAATACGCAGTATTTT; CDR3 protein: CATTGLEVNTQYF
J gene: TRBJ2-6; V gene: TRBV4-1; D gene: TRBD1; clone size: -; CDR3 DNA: TGCGCCAGCAGCCGGACAGGAGCTAGCTCTGGGGCCAACGTCCTGACTTTC; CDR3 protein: CASSRTGASSGANVLTF
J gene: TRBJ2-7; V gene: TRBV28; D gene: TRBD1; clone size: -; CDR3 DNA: TGTGCCAGCAGTTTACCCGGGACAGGGGTGTACGAGCAGTACTTC; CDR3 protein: CASSLPGTGVYEQYF
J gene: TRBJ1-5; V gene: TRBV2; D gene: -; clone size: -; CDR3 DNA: TGTGCCAGCAGTGACGGGGTCGGGTATCAGCCCCAGCATTTT; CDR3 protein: CASSDGVGYQPQHF
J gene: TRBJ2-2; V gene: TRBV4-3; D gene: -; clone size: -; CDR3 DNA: TGCGCCAGCAGCCAAGATTTATCTCCCGGGGAGCTGTTTTTT; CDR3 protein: CASSQDLSPGELFF
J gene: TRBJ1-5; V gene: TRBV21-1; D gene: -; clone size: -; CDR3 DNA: TGTGCCAGCAGCAAAGGGGAGGAGGGAGATCAGCCCCAGCATTTT; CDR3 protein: CASSKGEEGDQPQHF
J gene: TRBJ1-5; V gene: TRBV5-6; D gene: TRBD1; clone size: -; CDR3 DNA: TGTGCCAGCAGCTTGGAGGGGGCAGGTCAGCCCCAGCATTTT; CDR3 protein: CASSLEGAGQPQHF
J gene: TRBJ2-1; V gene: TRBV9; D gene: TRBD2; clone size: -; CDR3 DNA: TGTGCCAGCAGCGTAGGCGGGGGACTTAACAATGAGCAGTTCTTC; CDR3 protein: CASSVGGGLNNEQFF
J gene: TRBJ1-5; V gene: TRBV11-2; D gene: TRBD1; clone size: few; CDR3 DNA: TGTGCCAGCAGACAGACAGGGAGAAATCAGCCCCAGCATTTT; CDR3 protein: CASRQTGRNQPQHF
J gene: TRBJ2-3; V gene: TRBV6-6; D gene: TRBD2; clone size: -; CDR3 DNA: TGTGCCAGCAGCCATATTAGACTAGCGGACACAGATACGCAGTATTTT; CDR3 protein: CASSHIRLADTDTQYF
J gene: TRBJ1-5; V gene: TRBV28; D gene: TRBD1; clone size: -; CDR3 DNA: TGTGCCAGCAGTTCCCAGACCGGGACAGGGTTCAATCAGCCCCAGCATTTT; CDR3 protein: CASSSQTGTGFNQPQHF
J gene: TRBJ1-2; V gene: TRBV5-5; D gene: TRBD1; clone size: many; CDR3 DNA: TGTGCCAGCAGCGTGGTGGGACAGGAAACTATCGTTGGCTACACCTTC; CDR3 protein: CASSVVGQETIVGYTF
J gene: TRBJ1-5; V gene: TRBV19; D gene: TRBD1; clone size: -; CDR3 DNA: TGTGCCAGTAGTAGCGGGACAGGGGGGACTAAGTGGAATCAGCCCCAGCATTTT; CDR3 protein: CASSSGTGGTKWNQPQHF
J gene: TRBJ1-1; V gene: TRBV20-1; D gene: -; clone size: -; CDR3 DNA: TGCAGCCCTTCAGGGAACACTGAAGCTTTCTTT; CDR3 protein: CSPSGNTEAFF
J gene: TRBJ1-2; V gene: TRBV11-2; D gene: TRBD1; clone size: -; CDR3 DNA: TGTGCCAGCAGCTTACTTACAGGGGGTCACACCTTC; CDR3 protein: CASSLLTGGHTF
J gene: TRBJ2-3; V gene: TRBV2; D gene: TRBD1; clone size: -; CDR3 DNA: TGTGCCAGCTCTGGACAGGGACGCACAGATACGCAGTATTTT; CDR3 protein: CASSGQGRTDTQYF
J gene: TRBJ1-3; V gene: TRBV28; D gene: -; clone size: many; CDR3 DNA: TGTGCCAGCAGTCTTTCTGGAAACACCATATATTTT; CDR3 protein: CASSLSGNTIYF
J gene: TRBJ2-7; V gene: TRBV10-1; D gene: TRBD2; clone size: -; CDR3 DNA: TGCGCCAGCAGGCCCCGGGGACTAGCGGGGATCTACGAGCAGTACTTC; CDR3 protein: CASRPRGLAGIYEQYF
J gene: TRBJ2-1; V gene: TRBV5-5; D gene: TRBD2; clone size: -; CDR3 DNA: TGTGCCAGCAGCTTGGAGACTAGCGGGGGGCTGGGGGCCTACAATGAGCAGTTCTTC; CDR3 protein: CASSLETSGGLGAYNEQFF
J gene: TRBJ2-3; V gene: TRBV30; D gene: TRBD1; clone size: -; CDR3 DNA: TGTGCCTCAAGGGGACAGACCAACACAGATACGCAGTATTTT; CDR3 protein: CASRGQTNTDTQYF
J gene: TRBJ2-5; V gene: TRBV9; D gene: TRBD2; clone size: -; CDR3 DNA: TGTGCCAGCAGCGTAGGGCATAGCGGGGAGACCCAGTACTTC; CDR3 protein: CASSVGHSGETQYF
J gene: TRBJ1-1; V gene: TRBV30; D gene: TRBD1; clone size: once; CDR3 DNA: TGTGCCTGCAATAGGGACAGGAAGAACACTGAAGCTTTCTTT; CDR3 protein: CACNRDRKNTEAFF
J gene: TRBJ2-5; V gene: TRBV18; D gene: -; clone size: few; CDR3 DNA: TGTGCCAGCTCACCAGCCAGCCAAGAGACCCAGTACTTC; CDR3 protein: CASSPASQETQYF
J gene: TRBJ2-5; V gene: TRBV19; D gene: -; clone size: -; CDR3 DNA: TGTGCCAGTAGTATAGAACCTTTCAGGGGCAAAGAGACCCAGTACTTC; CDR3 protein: CASSIEPFRGKETQYF
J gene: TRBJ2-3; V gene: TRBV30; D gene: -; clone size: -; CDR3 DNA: TGTGCCTGGAGTGCAAGACTTAGCACAGATACGCAGTATTTT; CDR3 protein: CAWSARLSTDTQYF